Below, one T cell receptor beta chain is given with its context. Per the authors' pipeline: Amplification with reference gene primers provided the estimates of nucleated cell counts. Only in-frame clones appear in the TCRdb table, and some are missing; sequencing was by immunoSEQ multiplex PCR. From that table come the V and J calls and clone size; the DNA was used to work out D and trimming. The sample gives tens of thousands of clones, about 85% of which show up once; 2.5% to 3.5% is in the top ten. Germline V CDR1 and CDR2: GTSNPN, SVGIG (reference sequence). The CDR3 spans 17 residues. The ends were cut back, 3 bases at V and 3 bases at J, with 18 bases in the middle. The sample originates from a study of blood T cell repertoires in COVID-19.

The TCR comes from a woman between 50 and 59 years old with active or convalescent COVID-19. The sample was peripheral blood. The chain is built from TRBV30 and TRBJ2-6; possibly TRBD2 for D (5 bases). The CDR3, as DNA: TGTGCCTGGAGACGGGGAAGAGCACGTAGTGGGGCCAACGTCCTGACTTTC. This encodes CAWRRGRARSGANVLTF. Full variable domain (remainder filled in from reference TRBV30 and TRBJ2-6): SQTIHQWPATLVQPVGSPLSLECTVEGTSNPNLYWYRQAAGRGLQLLFYSVGIGQISSEVPQNLSASRPQDRQFILSSKKLLLSDSGFYLCAWRRGRARSGANVLTFGAGSRLTVL.